The sequence of this TCR beta chain was determined in a study of identical twins (TCRdb year 2016). Context from the whole study: To test whether fetal clonotypes persist, the study used deep sequencing on TCR alpha and beta repertoires from monozygotic twins, unrelated adults of various ages, and cord blood. Replicate twin experiments were performed at different times using different library preparation protocols to rule out contamination. Study-wide findings and limitations: Fewer insertions were carried by abundant cord blood beta clonotypes, a similar but weaker trend appeared in young adult naive repertoires, and no such trend appeared in memory repertoires. Recombination models systematically underestimated out-of-frame TCR alpha sharing in monozygotic twins but agreed with sharing between unrelated individuals. Because the same donors could not be followed over many years, the conclusions relied on cross-sectional statistical analysis. Zero-insertion analyses could be partly confounded by invariant T cells such as MAIT and iNKT, although diverse VJ usage argued against such confounding for most clonotypes. Compared with coincidental sharing between unrelated individuals, out-of-frame TCR alpha sequences shared between twins had an excess of sequences with low generation probability. In beta out-of-frame sequences, excess twin sharing was weaker, because having fewer shared sequences lowered the signal-to-noise ratio.

A few counts support this clonotype. Its antigen is not yet known. No much larger clone is present one base from it, and per-base qualities are unavailable. Counted from cysteine to phenylalanine, this CDR3 has 12 amino acids. Only the CDR3 region is kept as DNA, spanning 36 bases read in frame from base 1. V drops 7 bases and J drops 5 bases, leaving 14 bases in between. CDR1 is given as SQVTM and CDR2 as ANQGSEA, both from the germline V gene. Only healthy Caucasian donors were included. The twin cohort consisted of three pairs of female monozygotic twins, all aged about 18 to 30 years. Positive isolation kits from Invitrogen were used to isolate CD4+ and CD8+ T cell populations. Libraries were prepared through 5' RACE. The sequencer was an Illumina HiSeq 2000. Template switching added a universal primer binding site, and the final cDNA carried a unique molecular identifier that allowed TCR cDNA molecules to be counted accurately. Specific primers in the conserved constant-segment region were used to synthesize first-strand cDNA for TCR alpha and beta chains. Each cDNA library was double barcoded, with a SMART-Mk sample barcode plus Illumina barcodes, to control for contamination. TruSeq adapter sequences along with Illumina sample barcodes were introduced in two successive PCR steps. Sequencing of the TCR alpha and beta cDNA libraries was done on the Illumina HiSeq platform using custom primers. In the source study's methods: MiGEC processed the raw reads to extract unique molecular identifiers, while MiXCR was used to determine the CDR3 positions. Recombination models were inferred per individual with the repgenHMM and IGoR tools using an EM algorithm. Shared clonotypes were analyzed with the tcR package in R, and sharing was normalized by the product of cloneset sizes. To study raw recombination free of thymic and clonal selection effects, out-of-frame nonproductive sequences were analyzed. TCRdb reanalyzed the raw reads on its own, using fastp at Q25 for trimming and MiXCR for clone calling, and kept in-frame beta chains. Here each entry gathers all rows of one CDR3 protein and keeps the most common genes and DNA. The V and J calls and clone size come from TCRdb's table, not from the authors' own analysis. Counted in this sample were 540,000 or so distinct CDR3 sequences; more than 20% of them appeared once. 0.48% of the sample belongs to the ten largest clones.

The same specimen was also included in a second study, on yellow fever vaccine responses in identical twins. From that second study: According to the authors, the vaccine-induced T cell response in identical twins seemed to be partly convergent and partly specific to each individual. Focusing on identical twins, the study followed the T cell clones that responded to the vaccine, and did so with precision.

The rearrangement joined TRBV29-1 to TRBJ2-5; the D gene identity is not certain. The clonotype was recovered from a woman aged 18-35 years in good health. The sequenced material came from CD4+ T cells sorted from blood. The CDR3: CSGSRSKETQYF. The nucleotide sequence is TGCAGCGGATCAAGAAGTAAGGAGACCCAGTACTTC.